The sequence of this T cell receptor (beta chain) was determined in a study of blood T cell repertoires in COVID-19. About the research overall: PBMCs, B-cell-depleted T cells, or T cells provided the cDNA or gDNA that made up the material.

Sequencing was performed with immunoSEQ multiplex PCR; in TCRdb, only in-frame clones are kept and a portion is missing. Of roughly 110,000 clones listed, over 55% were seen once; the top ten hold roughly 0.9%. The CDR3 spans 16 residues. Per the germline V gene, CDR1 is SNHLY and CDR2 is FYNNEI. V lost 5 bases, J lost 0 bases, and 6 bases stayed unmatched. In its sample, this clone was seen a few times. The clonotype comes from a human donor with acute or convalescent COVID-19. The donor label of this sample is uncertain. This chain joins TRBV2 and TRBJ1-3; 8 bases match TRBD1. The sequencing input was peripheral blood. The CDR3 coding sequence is TGTGCCAGCAGTATGGACAGGGAGGGCTCTGGAAACACCATATATTTT. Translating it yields CASSMDREGSGNTIYF. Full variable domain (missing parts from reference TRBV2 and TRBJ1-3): EPEVTQTPSHQVTQMGQEVILRCVPISNHLYFYWYRQILGQKVEFLVSFYNNEISEKSEIFDDQFSVERPDGSNFTLKIRSTKLEDSAMYFCASSMDREGSGNTIYFGEGSWLTVV.